This TCR beta chain was retrieved from a study of identical twins. General study results and limits: Among out-of-frame alpha sequences shared by twins, low generation probability occurred in excess. Abundant beta clonotypes from cord blood bore fewer insertions; memory repertoires lacked this pattern. Conclusions leaned on cross-sectional statistical analysis and did not track the same donors over time.

This clonotype was counted once. Antigen: not known. A much larger clonotype is one base distant, so this may be a read error. Per germline, CDR1 SGHRS and CDR2 YFSETQ. Trimming took 4 bases from V and 12 from J, leaving 19 bases between them. This CDR3 has 13 residues. In TCRdb, the 5' RACE reads were re-called with MiXCR into one record per CDR3 protein. This sample has hundreds of thousands of distinct CDR3 sequences, with 6.1% found just once. Healthy Caucasians supplied all donations. The sequence was obtained from a young man in good health. Material for sequencing was naive T cells sorted from blood. This chain joins TRBV5-1 and TRBJ1-2; D is possibly TRBD1 (6 bases). For the CDR3, the DNA is TGCGCCAGCAGCGTACAACAGGGTGAAGGCCACACCTTC. Translated: CASSVQQGEGHTF.